This is a list of T cell receptor beta chains from one sample in a study of regulatory T cells in long-lasting Graves disease. TCRdb reanalysed the multiplex PCR reads using MiXCR and keeps one entry per CDR3 protein. This sample has 400,000 to 500,000 distinct CDR3 sequences, with over 15% found just once. The sample was also linked to a second study, of T cells in Graves' hyperthyroidism and ophthalmopathy.

The sample consisted of peripheral blood mononuclear cells (PBMCs), taken at new diagnosis, from a patient treated with antithyroid drugs. The receptors shown here come from a woman aged 25 to 39 with Graves disease. Each CDR3 is given without its conserved first and last residue.

J gene | V gene | CDR3 protein
TRBJ2-5 | TRBV7-9 | ASSLAPGQGTQGSPQETQY
TRBJ1-5 | TRBV3-1 | ASSHAEKGPQH
TRBJ2-1 | TRBV7-9 | ASSYAGTSGSRYNEQF
TRBJ2-7 | TRBV27 | ASWDRHVEQY
TRBJ2-7 | TRBV20-1 | SATRTSGRHEQY
TRBJ1-6 | TRBV4-1 | ASSHPPGHGNSPLH
TRBJ2-1 | TRBV18 | ASSPRGSGRSYNEQF
TRBJ2-3 | TRBV5-1 | ASRGTSGSSGDTQY
TRBJ2-6 | TRBV6-1 | ASRHRGQRSSGANVLT
TRBJ2-1 | TRBV14 | ASSLGGREVKF
TRBJ2-5 | TRBV30 | AWSGGLRETQY
TRBJ2-1 | TRBV27 | ASRARTFSAYNEQF
TRBJ2-2 | TRBV27 | ASREDYREGGELF
TRBJ1-2 | TRBV7-7 | ASSLTGGKGYGYT
TRBJ2-1 | TRBV4-1 | ASSQLGLARYNEQF
TRBJ1-6 | TRBV3-1 | ASSQVLSPLY
TRBJ2-1 | TRBV20-1 | SARDLAGVGGTYNEQF
TRBJ1-1 | TRBV18 | ASSQDTYEAF
TRBJ2-1 | TRBV6-1 | ASSLGTKNNEQF
TRBJ2-7 | TRBV19 | ASSHKREVYEQY
TRBJ2-1 | TRBV29-1 | SVELALGDEQF
TRBJ2-2 | TRBV7-8 | ASSLGTASLPGELF
TRBJ1-3 | TRBV28 | ASSLLGNTIY
TRBJ2-1 | TRBV7-6 | ASSFRSGGGHNEQF
TRBJ2-5 | TRBV6-1 | ASTPRTGNKETQY
TRBJ1-5 | TRBV12-3/TRBV12-4 | ASSDTGDQPQH
TRBJ2-3 | TRBV11-2 | ASSQTTSADTQY
TRBJ2-7 | TRBV7-2 | ASSEGTSGYEQY
TRBJ2-3 | TRBV7-2 | ASSLRLGTGDDTQY
TRBJ2-1 | TRBV20-1 | SAPGTSGRV
TRBJ2-1 | TRBV7-9 | ASSPVIMVNEQF
TRBJ2-2 | TRBV7-9 | ARTTGEANTGELF
TRBJ2-7 | TRBV19 | ASTSKVTSGTSSYEQY
TRBJ1-1 | TRBV5-6 | ASSLDPGRTEAF
TRBJ1-5 | TRBV6-2/TRBV6-3 | ASSYEDRGHQPQH
TRBJ1-1 | TRBV2 | ASSEAQFMNTEAF
TRBJ2-1 | TRBV15 | ATSRELTTEGYEQF
TRBJ1-2 | TRBV20-1 | SVWVPNYGYT
TRBJ1-4 | TRBV7-9 | ASTDRGGTNEKLF
TRBJ1-2 | TRBV28 | ASSSLRGNYGYT
TRBJ1-2 | TRBV19 | ASSIPDRGFGGYT
TRBJ2-7 | TRBV28 | ASSFLRGNGEQY
TRBJ1-3 | TRBV7-6 | ASSLRRGQGHDSGNTIY
TRBJ1-1 | TRBV19 | ASTTYRETEAF
TRBJ2-3 | TRBV11-2 | ASSPSGGRAKGWRDTQY
TRBJ2-5 | TRBV5-6 | ASSSDLGETQY
TRBJ2-1 | TRBV3-1 | ASSQVASGRSNEQF
TRBJ2-5 | TRBV5-8 | ASSSAGIAETQY
TRBJ1-5 | TRBV12-3/TRBV12-4 | ANSAIQGQPQH
TRBJ1-5 | TRBV4-3 | ASSQEFIPPGGYSNQPQH